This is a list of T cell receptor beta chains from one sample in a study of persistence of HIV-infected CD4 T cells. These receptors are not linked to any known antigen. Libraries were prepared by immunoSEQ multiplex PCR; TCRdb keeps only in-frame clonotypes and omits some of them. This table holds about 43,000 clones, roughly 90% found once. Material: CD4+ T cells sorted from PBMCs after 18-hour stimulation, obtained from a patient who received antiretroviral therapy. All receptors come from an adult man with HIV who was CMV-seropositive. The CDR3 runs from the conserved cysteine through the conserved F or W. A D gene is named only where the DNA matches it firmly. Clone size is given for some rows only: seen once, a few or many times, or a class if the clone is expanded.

CAFLRKNTEAFF	TGTGCCTTCCTAAGAAAGAACACTGAAGCTTTCTTT	TRBV21-1	.	TRBJ1-1	.
CAISAGTGAGNTIYF	TGTGCCATCAGTGCCGGGACAGGGGCTGGAAACACCATATATTTT	TRBV10-3	.	TRBJ1-3	TRBD1
CASSFLSGEAYEQYF	TGTGCCAGCAGCTTCCTTAGCGGGGAGGCCTACGAGCAGTACTTC	TRBV7-2	.	TRBJ2-7	TRBD2
CASSLVETEAFF	TGTGCCAGCAGCTTAGTTGAGACTGAAGCTTTCTTT	TRBV7-9	.	TRBJ1-1	.
CASSQGTGDEPQHF	TGTGCCAGCAGCCAAGGGACAGGTGATGAGCCCCAGCATTTT	TRBV4-2	.	TRBJ1-5	TRBD1
CASSWSGTTDTQYF	TGTGCCAGCAGTTGGTCAGGGACCACAGATACGCAGTATTTT	TRBV6-5	.	TRBJ2-3	.
CASRDSVEQFF	TGTGCCAGCAGGGACTCCGTTGAGCAGTTCTTC	TRBV2	.	TRBJ2-1	.
CASRATGQGNQPQHF	TGTGCCAGCAGGGCAACCGGACAGGGCAATCAGCCCCAGCATTTT	TRBV5-8	.	TRBJ1-5	TRBD1
CASSPKLEAFF	TGTGCCAGCAGTCCAAAGCTTGAAGCTTTCTTT	TRBV6-6	once	TRBJ1-1	.
CASSRDRVQPQHF	TGTGCCAGCAGCCGGGACAGGGTTCAGCCCCAGCATTTT	TRBV6-5	.	TRBJ1-5	TRBD1
CASSALQGPDTQYF	TGTGCCAGCAGCGCCTTACAGGGGCCAGATACGCAGTATTTT	TRBV6-5	.	TRBJ2-3	TRBD1
CAWRTSGGYNEQFF	TGTGCCTGGCGTACTAGCGGGGGTTACAATGAGCAGTTCTTC	TRBV30	.	TRBJ2-1	TRBD2
CASSPRYSNQPQHF	TGTGCCAGCAGCCCCCGGTATAGCAATCAGCCCCAGCATTTT	TRBV3-1/TRBV3-2	.	TRBJ1-5	.
CASSPGGGTRPQHF	TGTGCCAGCAGTCCTGGGGGGGGGACTAGGCCCCAGCATTTT	TRBV6-5	.	TRBJ1-5	.
CASSQDSGGPNTGELFF	TGTGCCAGCAGCCAAGATAGCGGGGGGCCGAACACCGGGGAGCTGTTTTTT	TRBV3-1/TRBV3-2	few	TRBJ2-2	TRBD2
CASSLQGGNTEAFF	TGTGCCAGCAGCTTGCAGGGGGGCAACACTGAAGCTTTCTTT	TRBV5-4	.	TRBJ1-1	TRBD1
CASSIGTAWNTGELFF	TGTGCCAGCAGTATCGGGACCGCCTGGAACACCGGGGAGCTGTTTTTT	TRBV2	.	TRBJ2-2	.
CASSETTPSIVEAFF	TGTGCCAGCAGTGAAACAACACCGTCTATAGTAGAAGCTTTCTTT	TRBV2	.	TRBJ1-1	.
CASSALLRGQDNSPLHF	TGCGCCAGCAGTGCTCTTCTTAGGGGACAGGATAATTCACCCCTCCACTTT	TRBV10-2	.	TRBJ1-6	TRBD1
CSGRAPSSYNEQFF	TGCAGCGGGAGGGCTCCCAGCTCCTACAATGAGCAGTTCTTC	TRBV29-1	.	TRBJ2-1	.
CASRFTGGGNQPQHF	TGTGCCAGCAGATTTACAGGGGGGGGTAACCAGCCCCAGCATTTT	TRBV5-8	.	TRBJ1-5	TRBD1
CASSPTPSQPQHF	TGTGCCAGCAGCCCAACCCCGAGTCAGCCCCAGCATTTT	TRBV5-6	few	TRBJ1-5	.
CASTPPSNQPQHF	TGTGCCAGCACCCCCCCCAGCAATCAGCCCCAGCATTTT	TRBV5-6	medium-sized	TRBJ1-5	.
CATRTRAEAFF	TGTGCCACCAGGACGAGGGCTGAAGCTTTCTTT	TRBV24-1	few	TRBJ1-1	.
CASSPGLSTVEQFF	TGTGCCAGCAGCCCGGGACTATCCACGGTGGAGCAGTTCTTC	TRBV7-2	.	TRBJ2-1	TRBD2
CASSPDSGNTIYF	TGCGCCAGCAGCCCGGACTCTGGAAACACCATATATTTT	TRBV5-1	.	TRBJ1-3	.